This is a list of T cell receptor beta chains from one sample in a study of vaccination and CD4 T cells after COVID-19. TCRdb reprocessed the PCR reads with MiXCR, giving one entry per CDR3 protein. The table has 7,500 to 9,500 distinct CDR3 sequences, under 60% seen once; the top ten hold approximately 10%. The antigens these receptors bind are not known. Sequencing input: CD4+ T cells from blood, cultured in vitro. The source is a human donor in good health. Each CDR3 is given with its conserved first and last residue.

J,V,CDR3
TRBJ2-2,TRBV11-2,CASSSPRGPGELFF
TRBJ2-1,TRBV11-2,CASSLGDRRNNEQFF
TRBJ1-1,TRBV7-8,CASSLDREAFF
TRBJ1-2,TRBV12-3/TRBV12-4,CASSQGDGYTF
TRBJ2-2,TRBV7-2,CASSQGFTGELFF
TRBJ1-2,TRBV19,CASSTTSPLTGNYGYTF
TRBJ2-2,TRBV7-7,CASSLQGTGELFF
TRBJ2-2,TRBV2,CASRRDGTVNGELFF
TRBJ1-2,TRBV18,CASSRLGAEGYGYTF
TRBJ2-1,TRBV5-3,CARSSPGLATGNEQFF
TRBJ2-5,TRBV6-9,CASRREDSNETQYF
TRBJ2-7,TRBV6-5,CASSYFSSGGILYF
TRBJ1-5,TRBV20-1,CSARGQGSNQPQHF
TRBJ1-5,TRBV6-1,CASTTPGAQHF
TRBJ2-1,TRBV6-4,CASGGLAGVGEQFF
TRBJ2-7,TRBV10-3,CAITSSGLAYEQYF
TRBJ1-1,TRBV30,CAWSVSTAMNTEAFF
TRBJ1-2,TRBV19,CASSSLPGQADGYTF
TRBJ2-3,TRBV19,CASSISLLGSTDTQYF
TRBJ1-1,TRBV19,CASSQVTEAFF
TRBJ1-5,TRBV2,CASSSDRGHNQPQHF
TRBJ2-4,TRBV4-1,CASSQVGLKNIQYF
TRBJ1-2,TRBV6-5,CASSYSTRRDGYTF
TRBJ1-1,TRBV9,CASSVDGGDTEAFF
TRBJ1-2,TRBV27,CASSSYRDNKGYTF
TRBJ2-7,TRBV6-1,CASSAGTVVWQYF
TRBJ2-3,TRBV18,CASSPIGLASTDTQYF
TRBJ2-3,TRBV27,CASSFRRDFTDTQYF
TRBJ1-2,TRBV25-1,CASSEIVGGYYGYTF
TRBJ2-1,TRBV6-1,CASSGRDSPQSPEQFF
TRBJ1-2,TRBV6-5,CASSYTRNYGYTF
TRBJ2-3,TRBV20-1,CSARDWTSGRGVSTDTQYF
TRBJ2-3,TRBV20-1,CSARDPPDTQYF
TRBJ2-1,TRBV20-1,CSVSPGDSSYNEQFF
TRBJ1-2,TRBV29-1,CSVEDFGGIGGYTF
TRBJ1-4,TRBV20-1,CSARDRGPGKKLFF
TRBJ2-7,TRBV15,CATSAGGPGDPEQYF
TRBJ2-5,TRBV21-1,CASSKEVAGGRVETQYF
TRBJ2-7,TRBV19,CASSGSTYEQYF
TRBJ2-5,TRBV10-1,CASSENLGGETQYF
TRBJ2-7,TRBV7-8,CASSLVAGQPYEQYF
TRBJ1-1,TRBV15,CATSRDRQGTEAFF
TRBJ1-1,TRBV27,CASSLWGRTEAFF
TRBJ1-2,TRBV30,CAWSSGAHGYTF
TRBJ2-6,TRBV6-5,CASSYWVGSGANVLTF
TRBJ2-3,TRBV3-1,CASGYLDTQYF